The T cell receptor (beta chain) described here comes from a study of T cells in women clearing cervical HPV infection. In the study overall: Case blood was drawn when the lesion was first found; control blood after infection became undetectable.

Cervical HPV DNA detected by MY09/MY11 PCR, typed by dot-blot. Data came from immunoSEQ multiplex PCR; TCRdb stores just in-frame clones and leaves some out. The sample table sets out tens of thousands of clones. V was clipped by 2 bases and J by 5 bases, with 10 bases between them. CDR1 is MGHDK and CDR2 is SYGVNS in the germline V gene. CDR3 length equals 13 residues. As to this clone: The missing CDR3 end, 3 residues past where the read stops, is filled in from the germline J gene.

The chain joins TRBV25-1 to TRBJ2-7; possible D gene TRBD1, 6 bases. The sequenced material came from blood buffy coat. The origin of this receptor is a woman between 18 and 70 years old with a cervical HPV16 infection that either progressed to CIN3+ or cleared (not recorded which). The chain's CDR3 is CASSEINRDEQYF. CDR3 DNA, as far as it was read: TGTGCCAGCAGTGAAATAAACAGGGACGAG.